This record looks at one T cell receptor beta chain sequence and its context. Its antigen remains unknown. Roughly 0.45 to 1 ug RNA was reverse transcribed with random hexamers. Amplification of TCR beta CDR3 spanned 54 Vbeta and 13 Jbeta via immunoSEQ multiplex PCR. TCRdb re-called the immunoSEQ multiplex PCR reads with MiXCR, one entry per CDR3 protein. This sample has 250,000 to 300,000 distinct CDR3 sequences, with roughly 84% found just once. This sample stems from a study of CD8 T cells in Susac syndrome. TEMRA cells were enriched by FACS, and CD4+ and CD8+ T cells were negatively isolated. Findings and caveats of the study: As the study acknowledged, the number of individuals who were part of its TCR sequencing and HLA analysis was relatively small.

This receptor was taken from a human donor with multiple sclerosis. Sample: CD8+ T cells from PBMCs.

CDR3 in amino acids: CATSREDRVDYEQYF. The CDR3 DNA reads TGTGCCACCAGCAGAGAGGACAGGGTGGATTACGAGCAGTACTTC. The V gene is TRBV15, the J gene TRBJ2-7, with 8 bases that match TRBD1. The CDR3 spans 15 residues. Trimming removed 0 bases from V and 4 bases from J; junction bases left unmatched: 5. The V gene's germline CDR1 is LNHNV and CDR2 YYDKDF (reference sequence).